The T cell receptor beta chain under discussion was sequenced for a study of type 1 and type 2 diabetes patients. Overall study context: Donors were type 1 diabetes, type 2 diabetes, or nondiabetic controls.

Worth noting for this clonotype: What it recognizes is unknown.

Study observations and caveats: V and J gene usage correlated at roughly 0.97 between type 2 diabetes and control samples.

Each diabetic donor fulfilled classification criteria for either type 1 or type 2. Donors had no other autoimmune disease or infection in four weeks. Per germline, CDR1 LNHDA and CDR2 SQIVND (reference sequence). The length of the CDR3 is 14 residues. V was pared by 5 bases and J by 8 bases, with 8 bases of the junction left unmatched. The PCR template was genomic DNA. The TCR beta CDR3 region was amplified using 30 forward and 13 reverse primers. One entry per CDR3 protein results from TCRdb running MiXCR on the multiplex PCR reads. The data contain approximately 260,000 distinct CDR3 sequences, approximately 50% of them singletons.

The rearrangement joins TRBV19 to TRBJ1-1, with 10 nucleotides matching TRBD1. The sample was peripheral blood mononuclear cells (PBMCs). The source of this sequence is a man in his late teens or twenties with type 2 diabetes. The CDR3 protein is CASSAWDRGDEAFF. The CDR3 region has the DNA TGTGCCAGTAGTGCCTGGGACAGGGGAGACGAAGCTTTCTTT.